Listed below are T cell receptor beta chains from one sample, sequenced in a study of blood T cells in healthy people across ages. Each CDR3 protein is one row after TCRdb ran MiXCR on the 5' RACE reads. This table holds 790,000 or so distinct CDR3 sequences, around 50% found once. Sequencing was performed on blood. Receptors originate from a man aged 80 or over in good health. The CDR3 runs from the conserved cysteine through the conserved F or W. Fields, in order: D gene, V gene, J gene, CDR3 DNA, CDR3 protein. A D gene is named only where the DNA matches it firmly.

>TRBD1|TRBV4-3|TRBJ2-2
TGCGCCAGCAGCCAAGAGGACAGGGTCACCGGGGAGCTGTTTTTT
CASSQEDRVTGELFF
>-|TRBV10-3|TRBJ1-2
TGTGCCATCAGCCTGGGGGCCTCTAACTATGGCTACACCTTC
CAISLGASNYGYTF
>-|TRBV7-2|TRBJ2-1
TGTGCCAGCAGCTCAACGACAGGACGGCTATACAATGAGCAGTTCTTC
CASSSTTGRLYNEQFF
>-|TRBV7-9|TRBJ2-1
TGTGCCAGCAGCTTAAATATTGAGGCGGACAATGAGCAGTTCTTC
CASSLNIEADNEQFF
>-|TRBV5-1|TRBJ2-3
TGCGCCAGCAGCCCGTCGCCTACGGGGGGCCTCACAGATACGCAGTATTTT
CASSPSPTGGLTDTQYF
>TRBD2|TRBV2|TRBJ2-7
TGTGCCAGCAGTGATGGGACTAGCGGGAGCAGGGGCTCCCTCTACGAGCAGTACTTC
CASSDGTSGSRGSLYEQYF
>-|TRBV10-3|TRBJ2-1
TGTGCCATCAGTGAAACCATCGCGGGACAGAACAATGAGCAGTTCTTC
CAISETIAGQNNEQFF
>-|TRBV20-1|TRBJ2-3
TGCACTGTGGGCACAGATACGCAGTATTTT
CTVGTDTQYF
>TRBD1|TRBV20-1|TRBJ1-6
TGCAGTGCTAGACCCGGGACAGGGATACATAATTCACCCCTCCACTTT
CSARPGTGIHNSPLHF
>-|TRBV27|TRBJ2-7
TGTGCCAGCAGTTTGTCCGCAGAGAGCTCCTACGAGCAGTACTTC
CASSLSAESSYEQYF